The clone carrying this T cell receptor beta chain appeared a few times. Antigen: not known. Macro-dissection enriched premalignant or tumor cells before nucleic acid extraction. The sample originates from a study of immune evolution from preneoplasia to lung adenocarcinoma. Study observations and caveats: Normal lung had highest clonality; later lesions appeared denser, more diverse.

Generated by immunoSEQ multiplex PCR, the TCRdb table keeps only in-frame clones and is missing some. This table has roughly 3,100 clones, over 70% appearing once. This receptor was taken from a person aged 60 to 85 with lung adenocarcinoma. Sequencing was carried out using FFPE lung adenocarcinoma in situ tissue.

CDR3 nucleotide sequence: TGTGCCAGCAGCTCTACAGGGTTGGGCGAGCAGTACTTC. Protein sequence: CASSSTGLGEQYF. This sequence joins TRBV11-2 and TRBJ2-7; tentative D call: TRBD1 (6 bases). There are 13 residues in the CDR3. The V gene's germline CDR1 is SGHAT and CDR2 FQNNGV. V lost 4 bases, J lost 6 bases, and 13 bases lay in between.